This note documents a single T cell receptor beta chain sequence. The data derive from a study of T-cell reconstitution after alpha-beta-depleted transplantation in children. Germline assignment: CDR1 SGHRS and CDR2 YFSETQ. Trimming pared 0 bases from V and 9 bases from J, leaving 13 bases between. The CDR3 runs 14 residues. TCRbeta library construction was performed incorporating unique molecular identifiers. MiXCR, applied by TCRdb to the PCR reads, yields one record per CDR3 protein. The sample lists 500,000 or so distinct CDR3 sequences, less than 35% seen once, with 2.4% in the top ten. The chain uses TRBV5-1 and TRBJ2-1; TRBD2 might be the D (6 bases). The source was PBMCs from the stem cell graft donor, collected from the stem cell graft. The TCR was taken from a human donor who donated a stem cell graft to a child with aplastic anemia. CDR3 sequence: CASSLGFGGFEQFF. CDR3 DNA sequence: TGCGCCAGCAGCTTGGGCTTTGGGGGGTTTGAGCAGTTCTTC.